The rows below give T cell receptor beta chains drawn from one sample of a study of blood T cell repertoires in COVID-19. Clones were read by immunoSEQ multiplex PCR, and TCRdb kept only the in-frame ones, dropping some. Of about 220,000 clones listed, around 80% are singletons. Sequenced sample: peripheral blood. The receptors were gathered from a woman in her 70s with acute or convalescent COVID-19. The CDR3 runs from the conserved cysteine through the conserved F or W. The D gene is left open where the match is weak. Clone size is not always given. Where it is, it says once, few, many or a class for expanded clones.

V	size	J	D	DNA	CDR3
TRBV6-5	NA	TRBJ1-1	TRBD1	TGTGCCAGCAGTTACAAAGCAGGGGGCGCGACCCAAGCTTTCTTT	CASSYKAGGATQAFF
TRBV5-1	once	TRBJ2-5	NA	TGCGCCAGCAGCTTGCAGACTTCCCAAGAGACCCAGTACTTC	CASSLQTSQETQYF
TRBV2	NA	TRBJ2-7	NA	TGTGCCAGCAGCCTCGAAGCCGCTCCCTACGAGCAGTACTTC	CASSLEAAPYEQYF
TRBV5-1	NA	TRBJ1-1	TRBD1	TGCGCCAGCAGAGGACAGGGGGCCACTGAAGCTTTCTTT	CASRGQGATEAFF
TRBV19	NA	TRBJ2-2	TRBD1	TGTGCCAGTAGTCCTGACAGGGTGGCCGGGGAGCTGTTTTTT	CASSPDRVAGELFF
TRBV24-1	few	TRBJ1-2	TRBD1	TGTGCCACCTCTGGCCAGGGGGAATATGGCTACACCTTC	CATSGQGEYGYTF
TRBV4-1	NA	TRBJ2-6	TRBD1	TGCGCCAGCAGCCAAGAAAATTCAGGGGGTGGGGCCAACGTCCTGACTTTC	CASSQENSGGGANVLTF
TRBV4-3	NA	TRBJ2-7	NA	TGCGCCAGCAGCCAAGACCCTGGAGAGGGGGGGGAGCAGTACTTC	CASSQDPGEGGEQYF
TRBV27	few	TRBJ2-7	NA	TGTGCCAGCAGTTTGATCCAGGGCGGCGAGCAGTACTTC	CASSLIQGGEQYF
TRBV30	NA	TRBJ1-4	NA	TGTGCCTCCCCGGGCAGGGAGGGTGAAAAACTGTTTTTT	CASPGREGEKLFF
TRBV3-1/TRBV3-2	NA	TRBJ1-1	TRBD1	TGTGCCAGCAGCCCCCGGGACAGGGGGTTGAACACTGAAGCTTTCTTT	CASSPRDRGLNTEAFF
TRBV30	NA	TRBJ1-2	NA	TGTGCCTGGAGTTACGGAGACTATGGCTACACCTTC	CAWSYGDYGYTF
TRBV7-8	many	TRBJ1-2	TRBD1	TGTGCCAGCAGCTTAGCGCAGTTTGCGGACAGGGCTTCGTATGGCTACACCTTC	CASSLAQFADRASYGYTF
TRBV9	NA	TRBJ2-2	TRBD2	TGTGCCAGCAGCGTAGGGGGAGGGCTGGCGAACACCGGGGAGCTGTTTTTT	CASSVGGGLANTGELFF
TRBV9	NA	TRBJ2-5	NA	TGTGCCAGCAGCGTAGTACAAGGGGGCCAAGAGACCCAGTACTTC	CASSVVQGGQETQYF
TRBV7-8	NA	TRBJ2-4	TRBD2	TGTGCCAGCAGCTTAATGGCGGGGGTTGCGGACATTCAGTACTTC	CASSLMAGVADIQYF
TRBV5-1	NA	TRBJ1-5	TRBD1	TGCGCCAGCAGCCCCGACAGGGGCAATCAGCCCCAGCATTTT	CASSPDRGNQPQHF
TRBV5-4	NA	TRBJ2-2	TRBD1	TGTGCCAGCAGCTTCAACAGGGGCGCCATCACCGGGGAGCTGTTTTTT	CASSFNRGAITGELFF
TRBV2	NA	TRBJ2-1	TRBD2	TGTGCCAGCAAGGTCGGGGGGGCCGCCTACAATGAGCAGTTCTTC	CASKVGGAAYNEQFF
TRBV5-6	NA	TRBJ2-7	TRBD2	TGTGCCAGCAGCTTAAGCGGGGGGGCCAACGAGCAGTACTTC	CASSLSGGANEQYF
TRBV5-6	once	TRBJ1-4	NA	TGTGCCAGCAGCTTGCAACGGGGGGCAGGGGAAAAACTGTTTTTT	CASSLQRGAGEKLFF
TRBV5-6	NA	TRBJ2-5	NA	TGTGCCAGCAGCTTGGGGTTTTCGGACACCTACTCGGGGACCCAGTACTTC	CASSLGFSDTYSGTQYF
TRBV9	NA	TRBJ2-5	NA	TGTGCCAGCGCCGAGGGAGTTGGGGGACTTCAAGAGACCCAGTACTTC	CASAEGVGGLQETQYF
TRBV15	few	TRBJ2-3	NA	TGTGCCACCACCAAGCCTAGCGACGATCCTACAGATACGCAGTATTTT	CATTKPSDDPTDTQYF
TRBV19	NA	TRBJ2-2	NA	TGTGCCAGTAGTATGCAGGCGTCGAACACCGGGGAGCTGTTTTTT	CASSMQASNTGELFF
TRBV6-6	NA	TRBJ2-3	TRBD2	TGTGCCAGCAGGACTAGCGGGGGAGGGGCCACAGATACGCAGTATTTT	CASRTSGGGATDTQYF
TRBV7-3	NA	TRBJ2-3	TRBD1	TGTGCCAGCAGCTTAGAGGGGGCGGATAAAAATACGCAGTATTTT	CASSLEGADKNTQYF
TRBV6-5	NA	TRBJ2-3	NA	TGTGCCAGCAACCTCCAGGGGCCTAGAGATACGCAGTATTTT	CASNLQGPRDTQYF
TRBV4-1	NA	TRBJ1-6	NA	TGCGCCAGCAGCCAAGAAACAGGGCGTAATTCACCCCTCCACTTT	CASSQETGRNSPLHF
TRBV6-6	NA	TRBJ2-1	NA	TGTGCCAGCAGTTACGGTCGTCTAGGTAACCGTGAGCAGTTCTTC	CASSYGRLGNREQFF
TRBV30	NA	TRBJ1-2	NA	TGTGCCTGGAGTGTGTCAGGGTATGGCTACACCTTC	CAWSVSGYGYTF
TRBV3-1/TRBV3-2	NA	TRBJ1-1	TRBD1	TGTGCCAGCAGCGCGACAGGGTACACTGAAGCTTTCTTT	CASSATGYTEAFF
TRBV9	NA	TRBJ1-1	NA	TGTGCCAGCAGCCCCGGGACAAGGAACACTGAAGCTTTCTTT	CASSPGTRNTEAFF
TRBV13	once	TRBJ1-1	NA	TGTGCCAGCAGCTTAGGGGGCAGGGGAAACACTGAAGCTTTCTTT	CASSLGGRGNTEAFF
TRBV24-1	few	TRBJ2-1	TRBD2	TGTGCCACCAGTGATCAAAGGGCCGGGAGGAACAATGAGCAGTTCTTC	CATSDQRAGRNNEQFF
TRBV7-2	NA	TRBJ1-4	NA	TGTGCCAGCAGCCCGCACAGTGGCAATGAAAAACTGTTTTTT	CASSPHSGNEKLFF
TRBV6-5	NA	TRBJ2-5	NA	TGTGCCAGCAGTTACTCGAGCAGGCCAGACGGTGAGACCCAGTACTTC	CASSYSSRPDGETQYF
TRBV10-3	NA	TRBJ1-5	TRBD1	TGTGCCATCAGACCAGACAGGGATCAGCCCCAGCATTTT	CAIRPDRDQPQHF
TRBV30	NA	TRBJ1-5	TRBD1	TGTGCCTGGAGTCAGGGGATCTTCAGGGGGCACGCGCAGCCCCAGCATTTT	CAWSQGIFRGHAQPQHF
TRBV20-1	NA	TRBJ1-2	NA	TGCAGTGCTAGTCGCGCTAGCTATGGCTACACCTTC	CSASRASYGYTF
TRBV18	NA	TRBJ2-4	TRBD1	TGTGCCAGCTCACCAGACAGGGGGCGTAACATTCAGTACTTC	CASSPDRGRNIQYF
TRBV10-2	once	TRBJ1-2	TRBD1	TGCGCCAGCAGTGAGCCAAACAGGGGGTACTATGGCTACACCTTC	CASSEPNRGYYGYTF
TRBV25-1	NA	TRBJ2-7	NA	TGTGCCAGCAGTGACGTCGGGACCTACGAGCAGTACTTC	CASSDVGTYEQYF
TRBV24-1	NA	TRBJ2-3	TRBD1	TGTGCCACCAGTGTAGACAGGGGCGCAGATACGCAGTATTTT	CATSVDRGADTQYF
TRBV7-9	few	TRBJ2-7	TRBD1	TGTGCCAGCAGCCTAAGACAGGGGGGGAACGAGCAGTACTTC	CASSLRQGGNEQYF
TRBV5-1	NA	TRBJ2-2	TRBD1	TGCGCCAGCAACCTAGGACAGGCGAACACCGGGGAGCTGTTTTTT	CASNLGQANTGELFF
TRBV5-1	NA	TRBJ2-7	NA	TGCGCCAGCAGCACGCATTCCCTGGACAGCAGCTCCTACGAGCAGTACTTC	CASSTHSLDSSSYEQYF
TRBV13	NA	TRBJ1-2	NA	TGTGCCAGCAGCTTACCCGGACAGAACTATGGCTACACCTTC	CASSLPGQNYGYTF
TRBV30	NA	TRBJ1-2	TRBD1	TGTGCCTGGAGCTATTCGACAGGGGCTGGCTACACCTTC	CAWSYSTGAGYTF
TRBV19	NA	TRBJ2-3	NA	TGTGCCAGTAGTATTGGCGGTTTCGCAGATACGCAGTATTTT	CASSIGGFADTQYF
TRBV7-2	NA	TRBJ1-3	NA	TGTGCCAGCAGCCCCTGGGGGGACCACTCTGGAAACACCATATATTTT	CASSPWGDHSGNTIYF
TRBV4-3	NA	TRBJ1-6	NA	TGCGCCAGCAGCCAGACTAGAGGCGGCAGCTCACCCCTCCACTTT	CASSQTRGGSSPLHF
TRBV9	once	TRBJ1-3	NA	TGTGCCAGCAGCGTAGGCAGCTCTGGAAACACCATATATTTT	CASSVGSSGNTIYF
TRBV5-1	NA	TRBJ1-2	TRBD1	TGCGCCAGCAGCTTGGCGGGACAGGCCACGAACTATGGCTACACCTTC	CASSLAGQATNYGYTF
TRBV5-1	NA	TRBJ2-5	NA	TGCGCCAGCAGCTTGGGGAGGGGAGAGACCCAGTACTTC	CASSLGRGETQYF
TRBV4-2	NA	TRBJ1-2	NA	TGTGCCAGCAGCCAAGCGTTGGCAGGCTATGGCTACACCTTC	CASSQALAGYGYTF
TRBV5-6	NA	TRBJ2-1	TRBD1	TGTGCCAGCAGCCCAGACAGGGGGGTTAGAGATGAGCAGTTCTTC	CASSPDRGVRDEQFF
TRBV7-2	NA	TRBJ2-3	TRBD2	TGTGCCAGCAGCTTAGGGACTAGGATCGGGCCAGATACGCAGTATTTT	CASSLGTRIGPDTQYF
TRBV20-1	NA	TRBJ1-1	NA	TGCAGTGCGGCGACTCCGGCAGCTTTCTTT	CSAATPAAFF